The clone carrying this T cell receptor (beta chain) came up a few times. What it recognizes is unknown. The PCR contained 60 Vbeta and 13 Jbeta primers. Sequencing was performed with immunoSEQ multiplex PCR; in TCRdb, only in-frame clones are kept and a portion is missing. The data hold 90,000 to 100,000 clones, with around 77% observed a single time. This CDR3 region has 15 residues. Trimming shortened V by 5 bases and J by 4 bases, and 17 bases separated the two germline ends. Germline loops: CDR1 LGHNA, CDR2 YNFKEQ. The record originates from a study of cytomegalovirus exposure and HLA in healthy donors. Across the whole study: Earlier, 95 million to 140 million unique TCR beta sequences were recovered from about 200 million T cells by an analysis.

Overall study results and limits: Later work found that TCR association rates differed between HLA loci; DRB1 had the most and HLA-C the fewest.

Sequences were obtained from PBMCs. This chain links TRBV4-2 with TRBJ1-1; D might be TRBD1 (6 bases). The sequence came from a woman aged 60 to 75 in good health and CMV-seropositive. CDR3 in DNA: TGTGCCAGCAGCAAACTACAGGGTGTCGGCACTGAAGCTTTCTTT. Its protein product is CASSKLQGVGTEAFF.